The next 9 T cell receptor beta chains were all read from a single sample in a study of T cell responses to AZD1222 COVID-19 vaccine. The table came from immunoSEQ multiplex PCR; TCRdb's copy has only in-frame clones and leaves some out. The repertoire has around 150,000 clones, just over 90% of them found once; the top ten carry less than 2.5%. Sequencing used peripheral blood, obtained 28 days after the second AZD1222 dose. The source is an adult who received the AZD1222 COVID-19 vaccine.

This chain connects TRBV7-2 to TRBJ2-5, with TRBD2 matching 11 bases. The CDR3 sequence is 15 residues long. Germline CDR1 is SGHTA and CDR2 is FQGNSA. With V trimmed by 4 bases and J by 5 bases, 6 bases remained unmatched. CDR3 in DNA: TGTGCCAGCAGCTCGTTAGCGGGGGGGCGGGAGACCCAGTACTTC. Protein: CASSSLAGGRETQYF.

The CDR3: CSVAPTGKGLKNEQFF. The CDR3 nucleotides are TGCAGCGTCGCTCCTACAGGAAAGGGGCTCAAGAATGAGCAGTTCTTC. The J gene is TRBJ2-1, the V gene TRBV29-1; D possibly corresponds to TRBD1 (5 bases). CDR1 is SQVTM, CDR2 ANQGSEA, per germline. The CDR3 has 16 amino acids. The V and J ends lost 6 bases and 7 bases respectively, with 25 bases between them.

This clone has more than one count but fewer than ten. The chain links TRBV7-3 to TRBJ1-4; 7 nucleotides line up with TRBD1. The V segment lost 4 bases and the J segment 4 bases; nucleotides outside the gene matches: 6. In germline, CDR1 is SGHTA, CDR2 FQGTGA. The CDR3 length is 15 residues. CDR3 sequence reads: CASSSQGVVNEKLFF. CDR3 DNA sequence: TGTGCCAGCAGCTCCCAGGGGGTAGTTAATGAAAAACTGTTTTTT. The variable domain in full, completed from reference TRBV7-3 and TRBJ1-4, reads GAGVSQTPSNKVTEKGKYVELRCDPISGHTALYWYRQSLGQGPEFLIYFQGTGAADDSGLPNDRFFAVRPEGSVSTLKIQRTERGDSAVYLCASSSQGVVNEKLFFGSGTQLSVL.

This chain's CDR3 is CASSYESYSNQPQHF. DNA for the CDR3: TGTGCCAGCAGTTACGAGAGCTATAGCAATCAGCCCCAGCATTTT. The V gene is TRBV6-2 or TRBV6-3, the J gene TRBJ1-5; the D is unclear. Germline lookup yields CDR1 MNHEY and CDR2 SVGEGT. Trimming stripped 2 bases from V and 0 bases from J, with 8 bases between. This CDR3 has 15 amino acids.

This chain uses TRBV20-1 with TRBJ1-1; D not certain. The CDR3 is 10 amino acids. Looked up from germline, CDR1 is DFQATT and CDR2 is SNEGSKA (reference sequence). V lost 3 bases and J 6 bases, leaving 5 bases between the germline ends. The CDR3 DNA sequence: TGCAGTGCTAGGACATCTGAAGCTTTCTTT. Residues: CSARTSEAFF.

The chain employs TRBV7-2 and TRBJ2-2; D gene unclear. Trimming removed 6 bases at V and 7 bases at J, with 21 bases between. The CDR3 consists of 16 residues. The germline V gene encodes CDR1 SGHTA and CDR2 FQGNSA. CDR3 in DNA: TGTGCCAGCAGTAGGACCGCCCCGTGGGTGAGCGGGGAGCTGTTTTTT. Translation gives CASSRTAPWVSGELFF.

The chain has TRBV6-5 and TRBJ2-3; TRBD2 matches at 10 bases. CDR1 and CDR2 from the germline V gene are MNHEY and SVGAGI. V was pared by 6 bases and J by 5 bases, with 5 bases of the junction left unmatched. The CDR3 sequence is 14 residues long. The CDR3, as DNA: TGTGCCAGCAGACGCAGCGGGGGGGAAGATACGCAGTATTTT. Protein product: CASRRSGGEDTQYF.

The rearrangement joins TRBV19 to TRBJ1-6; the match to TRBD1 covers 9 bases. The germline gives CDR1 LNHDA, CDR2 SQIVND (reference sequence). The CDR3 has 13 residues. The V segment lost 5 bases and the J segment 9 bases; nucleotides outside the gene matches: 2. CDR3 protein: CASSGDRASPLHF. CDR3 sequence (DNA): TGTGCCAGTAGTGGGGACAGGGCTTCACCCCTCCACTTT.

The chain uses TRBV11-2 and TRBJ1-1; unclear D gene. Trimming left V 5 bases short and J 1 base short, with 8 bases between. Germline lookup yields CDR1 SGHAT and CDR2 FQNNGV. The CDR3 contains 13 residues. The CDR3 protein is CASSRLENTEAFF. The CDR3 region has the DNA TGTGCCAGCAGCCGACTCGAGAACACTGAAGCTTTCTTT.